A selection of T cell receptor beta chains follows, all from one sample in a study of blood T cell repertoires in COVID-19. Libraries were prepared by immunoSEQ multiplex PCR; TCRdb keeps only in-frame clonotypes and omits some of them. The data hold 75,000 or so clones, with around 85% observed a single time. The sequenced sample consisted of peripheral blood. The source is a woman older than 75 with active or convalescent COVID-19. Both conserved end residues are part of each CDR3. The D gene is left open where the match is weak. Only part of the rows carry a size: once, few, many, or a class if the clone is expanded.

abundance	v_gene	j_gene	d_gene	CDR3aa	CDR3nt
NA	TRBV7-2	TRBJ1-2	NA	CASRPGGGNYGYTF	TGTGCCAGCAGGCCCGGGGGGGGGAACTATGGCTACACCTTC
NA	TRBV28	TRBJ1-3	NA	CASGRTSSGFSGNTIYF	TGTGCCAGCGGAAGGACAAGTTCAGGATTCTCTGGAAACACCATATATTTT
NA	TRBV11-2	TRBJ2-7	NA	CASSSYYEQYF	TGTGCCAGCAGCTCCTATTACGAGCAGTACTTC
NA	TRBV30	TRBJ1-2	NA	CAWRQNYGYTF	TGTGCCTGGCGACAGAACTATGGCTACACCTTC
NA	TRBV23-1	TRBJ1-1	TRBD1	CASSQPTGGTEAFF	TGCGCCAGCAGTCAACCGACAGGGGGCACTGAAGCTTTCTTT
once	TRBV6-6	TRBJ1-3	NA	CASRGPGISSGNTIYF	TGTGCCAGCAGGGGCCCAGGGATTTCCTCTGGAAACACCATATATTTT
few	TRBV6-1	TRBJ1-6	NA	CASSDGLVSSPLHF	TGTGCCAGCAGTGACGGACTAGTCAGCTCACCCCTCCACTTT
NA	TRBV30	TRBJ1-5	NA	CAWSTRIGQPQHF	TGTGCCTGGAGCACCAGGATAGGTCAGCCCCAGCATTTT
NA	TRBV19	TRBJ1-4	TRBD1	CASSIGQGNEKLFF	TGTGCCAGTAGTATCGGACAGGGTAATGAAAAACTGTTTTTT
NA	TRBV6-5	TRBJ2-4	TRBD1	CASSGQGVNIQYF	TGTGCCAGCTCCGGACAGGGAGTGAACATTCAGTACTTC
NA	TRBV9	TRBJ2-1	TRBD2	CASSPKGTSGGVVSYNEQFF	TGTGCCAGCAGCCCCAAAGGGACTAGCGGGGGGGTCGTTTCCTACAATGAGCAGTTCTTC
NA	TRBV5-4	TRBJ2-3	TRBD2	CASSTVGGRGTDTQYF	TGTGCCAGCAGCACAGTCGGGGGGAGGGGCACAGATACGCAGTATTTT
NA	TRBV4-2	TRBJ2-6	TRBD1	CASSPTRGPGANVLTF	TGTGCCAGCAGCCCGACCAGGGGGCCTGGGGCCAACGTCCTGACTTTC
NA	TRBV7-9	TRBJ1-2	NA	CASSLETGGYTF	TGTGCCAGCAGCTTAGAGACAGGCGGCTACACCTTC
NA	TRBV7-9	TRBJ1-4	NA	CASSFAGAHGLFF	TGTGCCAGCAGCTTTGCGGGGGCGCATGGACTGTTTTTT
NA	TRBV20-1	TRBJ1-1	NA	CSASFPQTGNTEAFF	TGCAGTGCTAGTTTCCCCCAAACAGGGAACACTGAAGCTTTCTTT
NA	TRBV9	TRBJ2-7	TRBD1	CASASGGAAYEQYF	TGTGCCAGCGCCTCAGGGGGCGCGGCCTACGAGCAGTACTTC
NA	TRBV3-1/TRBV3-2	TRBJ2-1	TRBD2	CASSRREGSYNEQFF	TGTGCCAGCAGCCGGCGGGAGGGCTCCTACAATGAGCAGTTCTTC
few	TRBV11-2	TRBJ2-7	TRBD2	CASSRGLAGDGEQYF	TGTGCCAGCAGCCGGGGACTAGCGGGAGACGGCGAGCAGTACTTC
once	TRBV21-1	TRBJ2-7	NA	CASSPPVGRPYEQYF	TGTGCCAGCAGCCCCCCCGTGGGCAGACCCTACGAGCAGTACTTC
once	TRBV6-1	TRBJ2-1	NA	CASSEIEGTTYNEQFF	TGTGCCAGCAGTGAAATTGAGGGGACAACTTACAATGAGCAGTTCTTC
NA	TRBV12-3/TRBV12-4	TRBJ2-5	NA	CASSLRYQETQYF	TGTGCCAGCAGCCTCAGGTACCAAGAGACCCAGTACTTC
once	TRBV5-6	TRBJ2-5	NA	CASSYGSTLAGAQYF	TGTGCCAGCAGTTATGGGAGTACCCTAGCTGGAGCCCAGTACTTC
once	TRBV7-8	TRBJ1-1	TRBD1	CASSLQDRVMAEAFF	TGTGCCAGCAGCTTACAGGACAGGGTAATGGCTGAAGCTTTCTTT
few	TRBV18	TRBJ1-4	NA	CASSLGADEKLFF	TGTGCCAGCTCACTGGGGGCAGATGAAAAACTGTTTTTT
NA	TRBV25-1	TRBJ2-7	NA	CASSETGNEQYF	TGTGCCAGCAGTGAAACGGGTAACGAGCAGTACTTC
few	TRBV4-3	TRBJ2-7	TRBD2	CASSQEHGGRSEQYF	TGCGCCAGCAGCCAAGAGCATGGCGGGAGGAGTGAGCAGTACTTC
NA	TRBV7-2	TRBJ2-7	TRBD2	CASSWSSGRPSSYEQYF	TGTGCCAGCAGCTGGTCCAGCGGGAGGCCTAGCTCCTACGAGCAGTACTTC